This T cell receptor beta chain comes out of a study of graft-versus-host responses after intestinal transplantation. Study outcomes and limitations: Present in recipient marrow, GvH clones included some that appeared first in ileum or blood.

Trimming cost V 1 base and J 6 bases, with 6 bases left between them. CDR1 is SGHVS and CDR2 is FQNEAQ in the germline V gene. The CDR3 totals 13 residues. TCRdb's table, derived via immunoSEQ multiplex PCR, lists solely in-frame clones and lacks some. The table records some 10,000 clones, about three quarters of them present only once. As regards this clone: Its matching antigen is unknown.

The V gene is TRBV7-8, the J gene TRBJ2-2, with D unclear. Material: PBMCs, obtained approximately 490 days after intestinal transplant. The origin of this receptor is a human patient who received an intestinal transplant, so some T cells may come from the graft donor. CDR3 region: CASSLGLPGELFF. The DNA for the CDR3 is TGTGCCAGCAGCTTAGGGCTCCCCGGGGAGCTGTTTTTT.